One and the same sample provided the 28 T cell receptor beta chains below, sequenced in a study of cytomegalovirus exposure and HLA in healthy donors. Primers: 60 Vbeta forward and 13 Jbeta reverse. Profiled with immunoSEQ multiplex PCR; TCRdb holds only in-frame clones, not every one. The table for this sample gives more than 95,000 clones. The sequencing sample was made of PBMCs. These receptors came from a man aged 40-49 years in good health and CMV-seronegative.

The gene calls are TRBV6-4 and TRBJ2-3, with 12 nucleotides matching TRBD2. The CDR3 has 17 residues. Germline loops: CDR1 MRHNA, CDR2 SNTAGT. The junction had 10 bases not matched to a gene; V was cut back by 6 bases and J by 3 bases. CDR3 nucleotide sequence: TGTGCCAGCAGAGATCCTAGCGGGAGGGTCTCTACAGATACGCAGTATTTT. Translation: CASRDPSGRVSTDTQYF.

V usage is TRBV2 and J usage is TRBJ2-3, with D unresolved. The CDR3 loop spans 13 amino acids. V was pared by 8 bases and J by 2 bases, with 11 bases between. CDR1 and CDR2 (germline): SNHLY, FYNNEI. In DNA, the CDR3 is TGTGCCAGCGAGCCCCCGTTCACAGATACGCAGTATTTT. It specifies CASEPPFTDTQYF.

As concerns this clone: The sample has other DNA sequences that encode this CDR3 too. The chain couples TRBV15 to TRBJ1-2; TRBD1 matches 12 bases. V lost 3 bases to trimming and J lost 8 bases; unmatched junction nucleotides: 4. The CDR3 loop spans 14 amino acids. CDR1 LNHNV and CDR2 YYDKDF come from the germline V gene (reference sequence). The CDR3 reads CATSRGDRGQGYTF. The CDR3 coding sequence is TGTGCCACCAGCAGGGGGGACAGGGGGCAAGGCTACACCTTC. Supplemented by reference TRBV15 and TRBJ1-2, the full variable domain reads DAMVIQNPRYQVTQFGKPVTLSCSQTLNHNVMYWYQQKSSQAPKLLFHYYDKDFNNEADTPDNFQSRRPNTSFCFLDIRSPGLGDTAMYLCATSRGDRGQGYTFGSGTRLTVV.

The chain employs TRBV9 and TRBJ2-1, with D perhaps TRBD2 (6 bases). In germline, CDR1 is SGDLS, CDR2 YYNGEE. This CDR3 contains 12 residues. Trimming removed 3 bases at V and 15 bases at J, with 16 bases between. CDR3 bases: TGTGCCAGCAGCGGGGGAGGAGCCCGGCGGTTCTTC. Translation gives CASSGGGARRFF.

The V call is TRBV5-1, the J call TRBJ2-5; 11 bases agree with TRBD2. CDR3 length: 15 amino acids. Germline loops: CDR1 SGHRS, CDR2 YFSETQ. Trimming removed 2 bases from V and 2 bases from J; junction bases left unmatched: 2. The CDR3 here is CASSLGLAGQETQYF. The DNA for the CDR3 is TGCGCCAGCAGCTTAGGACTAGCGGGTCAAGAGACCCAGTACTTC.

The chain couples TRBV5-6 to TRBJ2-5, with D possibly TRBD1 on 5 matching bases. The germline V gene encodes CDR1 SGHDT and CDR2 YYEEEE. The length of the CDR3 is 16 residues. Trimming cost V 7 bases and J 4 bases, with 23 bases left between them. In DNA, the CDR3 is TGTGCCAGCGGCTCCCACGGAACTCCAGGGCGAGAGACCCAGTACTTC. Translated, it gives CASGSHGTPGRETQYF.

The rearrangement links TRBV5-4 to TRBJ2-7, with 9 bases aligning to TRBD2. The germline gives CDR1 SGHNT, CDR2 YYREEE (reference sequence). Unmatched junction bases numbered 3, after V lost 4 bases and J lost 1 base. The CDR3 runs to 14 residues. This CDR3 reads CASSRTSVSYEQYF. In DNA, the CDR3 is TGTGCCAGCAGCAGGACTAGCGTATCCTACGAGCAGTACTTC.

The rearrangement links TRBV28 to TRBJ1-2; 9 positions agree with TRBD1. CDR3 length: 13 amino acids. The J segment lost 5 bases and the V segment lost 6 bases, leaving 4 bases of the junction unmatched. CDR1 MDHEN and CDR2 SYDVKM come from the germline V gene. The CDR3 loop reads CASRTGQGYGYTF. For the CDR3, the DNA is TGTGCCAGCAGAACTGGACAGGGGTATGGCTACACCTTC.

The chain links TRBV27 to TRBJ2-1; 11 bases align to TRBD2. V was clipped by 5 bases and J by 4 bases; unmatched bases: 10. The CDR3 covers 17 residues. Germline V gene sequence: CDR1 MNHEY, CDR2 SMNVEV (reference sequence). This chain's CDR3 is CASSRTSGHAGYNEQFF. The CDR3 DNA sequence: TGTGCCAGCAGTCGGACTAGCGGGCACGCGGGATACAATGAGCAGTTCTTC.

V gene TRBV18 combines with J gene TRBJ1-2, with 8 nucleotides matching TRBD1. The CDR3 has 13 amino acids. V trimming: 3 bases; J trimming: 5 bases; junction bases outside the gene matches: 2. In germline, CDR1 is KGHSH, CDR2 LQKENI. This CDR3 is CASSPGQEYGYTF. CDR3 nucleotides: TGTGCCAGCTCACCGGGACAGGAGTATGGCTACACCTTC.

The CDR3 DNA follows: TGTGCCAGCAGCCCAGGGGGCAAGAGGGAGACCCAGTACTTC. Encoded protein: CASSPGGKRETQYF. The chain joins TRBV7-2 to TRBJ2-5, with 8 bases fitting TRBD1. Trimming took 5 bases from V and 5 from J; bases not matched to a gene: 7. Germline CDR1 reads SGHTA; CDR2 reads FQGNSA. CDR3 length equals 14 residues.

The chain uses TRBV7-2 and TRBJ2-5; TRBD1 matches 8 bases. CDR3 length: 16 residues. Germline assignment: CDR1 SGHTA and CDR2 FQGNSA. V dropped 8 bases and J dropped 2; count of bases not matched to a gene: 13. CDR3 region: CASAAGGPTPQETQYF. The CDR3 nucleotides read TGTGCCAGCGCAGCAGGGGGCCCCACGCCTCAAGAGACCCAGTACTTC.

The J gene is TRBJ1-2, the V gene TRBV5-6; 12 bases align to TRBD1. This CDR3 spans 15 amino acids. From germline, CDR1 is SGHDT and CDR2 YYEEEE. Losses at the gene ends were 4 bases for V and 7 bases for J; bases not matched to a gene: 8. In nucleotides, the CDR3 is TGTGCCAGCAGCGGGTGGGACAGGGGGCAACGTGGCTACACCTTC. As protein: CASSGWDRGQRGYTF.

V usage is TRBV25-1 and J usage is TRBJ1-1; no reliable D call. This CDR3 spans 12 amino acids. Germline V gene lookup returns CDR1 MGHDK and CDR2 SYGVNS. V shed 5 bases and J shed 1 base, with 5 bases lying between them. Written as DNA, the CDR3 is TGTGCCAGCAGTACGGGGAACACTGAAGCTTTCTTT. This sequence encodes CASSTGNTEAFF.

The chain carries TRBV10-3 and TRBJ2-3, with 10 bases matching TRBD2. The CDR3 loop spans 18 amino acids. V gave up 4 bases and J gave up 4 bases; unmatched junction bases: 14. CDR1 is ENHRY and CDR2 is SYGVKD in the germline V gene. CDR3 coding DNA: TGTGCCATCAGTGGGGGAAAGAAGGGGACTAGCGTTGCAGATACGCAGTATTTT. Encoded protein: CAISGGKKGTSVADTQYF.

This chain connects TRBV28 to TRBJ2-4; 9 nucleotides line up with TRBD1. Trimming at V came to 8 bases and at J to 0 bases, leaving 5 bases not matched to a gene. Germline assignment: CDR1 MDHEN and CDR2 SYDVKM. CDR3 length: 15 amino acids. The CDR3 here is CASQGQGLAKNIQYF. CDR3 DNA sequence: TGTGCCAGCCAGGGACAGGGCTTAGCCAAAAACATTCAGTACTTC.

The chain is built from TRBV4-1 and TRBJ2-1; 7 bases line up with TRBD2. CDR3 size: 17 residues. Trimming took 1 base from V and 7 from J; bases not matched to a gene: 13. Germline values: CDR1 MGHRA, CDR2 YSYEKL. The CDR3 DNA sequence: TGCGCCAGCAGCCAAGGGCCCGCTAGCGGAGGAGAGAATGAGCAGTTCTTC. This codes for CASSQGPASGGENEQFF.

V and J are TRBV6-1 and TRBJ2-1; 7 nucleotides match TRBD2. The germline gives CDR1 MNHNS, CDR2 SASEGT. The CDR3 extends over 15 amino acids. Unmatched junction bases numbered 8, after V lost 7 bases and J lost 2 bases. This CDR3 reads CASIPTSVAYNEQFF. The CDR3 DNA sequence: TGTGCCAGCATTCCCACTAGCGTCGCCTACAATGAGCAGTTCTTC.

CDR3 DNA sequence: TGCGCCAGCAGCTTTCCGGGTCCCCAATCGGAAGCTTTCTTT. This codes for CASSFPGPQSEAFF. The chain recombines TRBV5-1 with TRBJ1-1; D not certain. V was pared by 2 bases and J by 8 bases, with 16 bases between. Germline CDR1 SGHRS, CDR2 YFSETQ. CDR3 length equals 14 residues.

CDR3 in DNA: TGTGCCAGCAGCTCGACTAGCGGCCAAGAGACCCAGTACTTC. It yields the protein CASSSTSGQETQYF. The chain joins TRBV11-3 to TRBJ2-5; 9 nucleotides align to TRBD2. CDR1 and CDR2 (germline): SGHNT, YENEEA. The CDR3 spans 14 residues. V lost 4 bases and J lost 1; bases outside the gene matches: 1.

The chain carries TRBV30 and TRBJ1-6; D unclear. V shed 0 bases and J shed 7 bases, with 10 bases lying between them. From germline, CDR1 is GTSNPN and CDR2 SVGIG (reference sequence). The CDR3 runs to 14 residues. Here the CDR3 reads CAWSVKGRNSPLHF. CDR3 DNA sequence: TGTGCCTGGAGTGTTAAAGGGAGAAATTCACCCCTCCACTTT.

This sequence joins TRBV5-1 and TRBJ2-7; 7 bases map to TRBD1. This CDR3 contains 15 residues. The germline V gene has CDR1 SGHRS and CDR2 YFSETQ. The V gene end was trimmed by 0 bases and the J gene end by 4 bases; junction bases not matched to a gene: 7. The CDR3: CASSLETGAMYEQYF. The CDR3 nucleotides read TGCGCCAGCAGCTTGGAAACAGGGGCTATGTACGAGCAGTACTTC.

The CDR3 spells CASSLRQTAGIGGANVLTF. CDR3 DNA sequence: TGCGCCAGCAGCTTAAGACAGACAGCGGGAATAGGTGGGGCCAACGTCCTGACTTTC. The chain joins TRBV5-1 to TRBJ2-6; TRBD2 matches 7 bases. J lost 3 bases, V lost 2 bases, and 14 bases had no gene match. The CDR3 is 19 amino acids. The germline CDR1 and CDR2 sequences are SGHRS and YFSETQ.

This sequence joins TRBV25-1 and TRBJ1-1; possibly TRBD1 for D (5 bases). From germline, CDR1 is MGHDK and CDR2 SYGVNS. The ends were cut back, 4 bases at V and 11 bases at J, with 11 bases in the middle. The CDR3 sequence is 11 residues long. CDR3 nucleotide sequence: TGTGCCAGCAGTGTGGGGGGGGTGGCTTTCTTT. Translated: CASSVGGVAFF.

V usage is TRBV5-1 and J usage is TRBJ1-1; D remains ambiguous. This CDR3 is built from 13 residues. V was cut by 5 bases and J by 2 bases, with 10 bases left in between. CDR1 SGHRS and CDR2 YFSETQ come from the germline V gene. The CDR3 DNA reads as TGCGCCAGCAGTTGGACTTTTAACACTGAAGCTTTCTTT. It yields the protein CASSWTFNTEAFF.

The chain carries TRBV11-3 and TRBJ2-3, with D perhaps matching TRBD1 (5 bases). The CDR3 is made up of 16 amino acids. Germline assignment: CDR1 SGHNT and CDR2 YENEEA. V lost 1 base and J 6 bases, leaving 17 bases between the germline ends. CDR3 DNA sequence: TGTGCCAGCAGCTTAGCGATTTCAGGGAATCGCGATACGCAGTATTTT. It encodes CASSLAISGNRDTQYF.

V and J are TRBV1 and TRBJ2-7; the table's TRBD2 call for D was not verified on the DNA. TRBV1 is classified as a pseudogene. CDR3 length: 14 amino acids. The DNA of the CDR3 is TGCACCAGCAGCCCATCGGGGGTGGCCTACGAGCAGTACTTC. This gives the protein CTSSPSGVAYEQYF.

The chain couples TRBV29-1 to TRBJ2-1; D gene uncertain. Germline loops: CDR1 SQVTM, CDR2 ANQGSEA. The CDR3 runs 10 residues. Trimming took off 4 bases at V and 5 bases at J, with 3 bases between the two ends. CDR3 coding DNA: TGCAGCGTTGGAGACAATGAGCAGTTCTTC. Protein: CSVGDNEQFF.